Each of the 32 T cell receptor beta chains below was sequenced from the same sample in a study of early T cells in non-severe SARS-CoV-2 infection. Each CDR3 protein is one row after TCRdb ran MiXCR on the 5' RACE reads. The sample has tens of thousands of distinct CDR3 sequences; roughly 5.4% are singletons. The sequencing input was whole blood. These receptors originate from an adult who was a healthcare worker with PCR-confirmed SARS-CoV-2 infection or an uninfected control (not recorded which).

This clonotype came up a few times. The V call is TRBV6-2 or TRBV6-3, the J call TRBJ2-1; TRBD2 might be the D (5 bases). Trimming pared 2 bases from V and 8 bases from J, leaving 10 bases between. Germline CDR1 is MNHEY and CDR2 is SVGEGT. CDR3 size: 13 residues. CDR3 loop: CASSYDGGYEQFF. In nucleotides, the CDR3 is TGTGCCAGCAGTTACGACGGAGGCTATGAGCAGTTCTTC.

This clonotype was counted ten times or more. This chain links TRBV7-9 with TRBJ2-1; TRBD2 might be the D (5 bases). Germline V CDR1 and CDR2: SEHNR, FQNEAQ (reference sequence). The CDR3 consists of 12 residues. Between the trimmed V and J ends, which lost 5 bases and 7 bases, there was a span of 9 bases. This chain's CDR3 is CASSPRTNEQFF. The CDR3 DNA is TGTGCCAGCAGCCCCCGGACTAATGAGCAGTTCTTC.

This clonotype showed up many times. The CDR3 sequence: CASSATSRNTGELFF. The CDR3 DNA follows: TGTGCCAGCAGCGCGACTAGTCGGAACACCGGGGAGCTGTTTTTT. The rearrangement uses TRBV9 and TRBJ2-2, with D possibly matching TRBD2 (6 bases). Trimming took 3 bases from V and 1 from J, leaving 10 bases between them. The CDR3 sequence is 15 residues long. Germline CDR1 is SGDLS and CDR2 is YYNGEE.

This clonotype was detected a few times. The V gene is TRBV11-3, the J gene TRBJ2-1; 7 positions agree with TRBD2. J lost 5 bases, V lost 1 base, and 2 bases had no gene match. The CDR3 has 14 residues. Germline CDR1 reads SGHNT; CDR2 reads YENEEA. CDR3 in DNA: TGTGCCAGCAGCTTAGGACTAGCTAACAATGAGCAGTTCTTC. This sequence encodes CASSLGLANNEQFF.

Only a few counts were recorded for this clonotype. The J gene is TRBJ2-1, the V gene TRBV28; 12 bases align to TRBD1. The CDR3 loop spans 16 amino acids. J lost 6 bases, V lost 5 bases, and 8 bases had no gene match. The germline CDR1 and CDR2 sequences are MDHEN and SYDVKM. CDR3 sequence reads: CASSGTGGGFANEQFF. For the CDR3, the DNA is TGTGCCAGCAGTGGGACAGGGGGCGGTTTCGCCAATGAGCAGTTCTTC.

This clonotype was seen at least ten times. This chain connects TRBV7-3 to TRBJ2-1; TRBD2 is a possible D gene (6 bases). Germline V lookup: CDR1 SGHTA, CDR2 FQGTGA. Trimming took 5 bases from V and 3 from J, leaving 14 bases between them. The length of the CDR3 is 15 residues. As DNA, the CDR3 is TGTGCCAGCAGCCCCCCCGGGCGGGGCTACAATGAGCAGTTCTTC. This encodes CASSPPGRGYNEQFF. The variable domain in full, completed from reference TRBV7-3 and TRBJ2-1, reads GAGVSQTPSNKVTEKGKYVELRCDPISGHTALYWYRQSLGQGPEFLIYFQGTGAADDSGLPNDRFFAVRPEGSVSTLKIQRTERGDSAVYLCASSPPGRGYNEQFFGPGTRLTVL.

In DNA, the CDR3 is TGCGCCAGCAGCCAAGCCCCCGGGGCCCCCTACGAGCAGTACTTC. Translating it yields CASSQAPGAPYEQYF. The chain uses TRBV4-3 and TRBJ2-7; D possibly matches TRBD1 or TRBD2 (5 bases each). The V gene lost 1 base and the J gene lost 2 bases, with 12 bases spanning the gap. CDR1 and CDR2 from the germline V gene are LGHNA and YSLEER. This CDR3 contains 15 residues.

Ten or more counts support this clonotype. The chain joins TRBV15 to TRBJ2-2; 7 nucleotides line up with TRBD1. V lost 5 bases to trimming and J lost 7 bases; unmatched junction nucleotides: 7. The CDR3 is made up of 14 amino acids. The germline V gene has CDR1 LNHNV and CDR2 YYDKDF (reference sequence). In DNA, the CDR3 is TGTGCCACCAGCTCTAGACAGGGCGGCGGGGAGCTGTTTTTT. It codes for CATSSRQGGGELFF.

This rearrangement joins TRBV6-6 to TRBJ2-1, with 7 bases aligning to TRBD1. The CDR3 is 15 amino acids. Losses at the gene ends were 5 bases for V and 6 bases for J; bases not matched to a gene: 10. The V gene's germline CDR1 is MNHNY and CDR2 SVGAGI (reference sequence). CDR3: CASSRRQGLPNEQFF. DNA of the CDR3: TGTGCCAGCAGTCGCCGACAGGGTTTACCCAATGAGCAGTTCTTC.

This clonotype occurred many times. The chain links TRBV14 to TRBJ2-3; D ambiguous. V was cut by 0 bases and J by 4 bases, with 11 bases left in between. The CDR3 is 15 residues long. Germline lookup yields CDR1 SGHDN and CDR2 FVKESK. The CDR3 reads CASSQDSRAADTQYF. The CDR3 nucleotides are TGTGCCAGCAGCCAAGATTCCCGGGCGGCAGATACGCAGTATTTT.

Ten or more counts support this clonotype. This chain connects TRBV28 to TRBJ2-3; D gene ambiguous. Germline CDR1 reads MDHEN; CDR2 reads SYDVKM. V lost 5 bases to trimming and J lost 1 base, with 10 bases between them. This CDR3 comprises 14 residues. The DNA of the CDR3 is TGTGCCAGCAGTCGGGTTTCAGGCACAGATACGCAGTATTTT. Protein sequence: CASSRVSGTDTQYF.

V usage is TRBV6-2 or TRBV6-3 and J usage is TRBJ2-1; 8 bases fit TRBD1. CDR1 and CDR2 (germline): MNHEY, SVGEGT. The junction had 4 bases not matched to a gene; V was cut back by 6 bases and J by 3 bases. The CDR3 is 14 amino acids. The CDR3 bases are TGTGCCAGCAGGGGACAGGACCTCTACAATGAGCAGTTCTTC. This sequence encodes CASRGQDLYNEQFF.

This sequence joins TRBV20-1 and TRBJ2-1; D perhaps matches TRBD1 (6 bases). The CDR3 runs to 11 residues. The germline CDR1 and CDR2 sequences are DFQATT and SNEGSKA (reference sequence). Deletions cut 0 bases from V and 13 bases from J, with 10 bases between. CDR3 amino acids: CSARDRGHQFF. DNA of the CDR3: TGCAGTGCTAGAGATCGGGGACACCAGTTCTTC.

The CDR3 DNA sequence: TGCAGCGTTGAACTCGCGACTAGCGGGAAGAGCCGCGAGCAGTACTTC. Its translation is CSVELATSGKSREQYF. The rearrangement links TRBV29-1 to TRBJ2-7; 11 bases are shared with TRBD2. Germline V gene lookup returns CDR1 SQVTM and CDR2 ANQGSEA. V lost 2 bases to trimming and J lost 6 bases; unmatched junction nucleotides: 12. The CDR3 has 16 residues.

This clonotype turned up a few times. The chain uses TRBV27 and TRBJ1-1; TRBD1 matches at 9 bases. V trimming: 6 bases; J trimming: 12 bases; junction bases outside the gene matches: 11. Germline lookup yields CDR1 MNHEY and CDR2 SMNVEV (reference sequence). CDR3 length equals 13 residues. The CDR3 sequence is CASREQGALNSFF. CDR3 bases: TGTGCCAGCAGAGAACAGGGGGCTCTGAATTCTTTCTTT.

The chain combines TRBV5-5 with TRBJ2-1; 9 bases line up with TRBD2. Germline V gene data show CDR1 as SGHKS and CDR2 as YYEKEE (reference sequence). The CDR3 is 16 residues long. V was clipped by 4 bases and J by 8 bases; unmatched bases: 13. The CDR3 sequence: CASSRIAGESGYEQFF. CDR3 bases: TGTGCCAGCAGCCGAATAGCGGGAGAGAGTGGGTATGAGCAGTTCTTC.

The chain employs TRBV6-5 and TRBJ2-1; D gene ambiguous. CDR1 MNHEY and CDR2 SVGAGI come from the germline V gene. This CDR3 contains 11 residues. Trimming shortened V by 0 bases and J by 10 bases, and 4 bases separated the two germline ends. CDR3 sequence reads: CASSYSREQFF. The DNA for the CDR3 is TGTGCCAGCAGTTACTCTCGGGAGCAGTTCTTC.

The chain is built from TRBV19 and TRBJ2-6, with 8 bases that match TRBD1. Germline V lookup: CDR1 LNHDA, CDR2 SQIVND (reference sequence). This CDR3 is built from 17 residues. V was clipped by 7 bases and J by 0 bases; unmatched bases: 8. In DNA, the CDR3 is TGTGCCAGTACCCATCCGGGACAGGACTCTGGGGCCAACGTCCTGACTTTC. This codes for CASTHPGQDSGANVLTF.

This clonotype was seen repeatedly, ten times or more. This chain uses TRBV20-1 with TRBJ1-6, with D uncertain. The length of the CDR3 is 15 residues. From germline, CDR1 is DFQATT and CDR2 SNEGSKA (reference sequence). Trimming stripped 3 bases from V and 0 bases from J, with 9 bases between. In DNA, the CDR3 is TGCAGTGCTAGTGGAACCTCCTCCTATAATTCACCCCTCCACTTT. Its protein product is CSASGTSSYNSPLHF.

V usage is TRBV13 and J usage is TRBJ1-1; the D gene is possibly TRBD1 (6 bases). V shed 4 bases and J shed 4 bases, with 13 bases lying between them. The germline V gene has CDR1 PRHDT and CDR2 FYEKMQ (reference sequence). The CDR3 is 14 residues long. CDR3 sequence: CASSSILQGTEAFF. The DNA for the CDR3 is TGTGCCAGCAGCTCTATCTTACAGGGCACTGAAGCTTTCTTT.

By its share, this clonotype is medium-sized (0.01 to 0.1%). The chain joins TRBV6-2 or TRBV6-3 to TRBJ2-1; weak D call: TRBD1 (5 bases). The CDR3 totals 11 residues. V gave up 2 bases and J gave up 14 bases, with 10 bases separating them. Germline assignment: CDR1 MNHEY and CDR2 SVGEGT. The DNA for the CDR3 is TGTGCCAGCAGTTACGGGGCTTGGGAGTTCTTC. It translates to CASSYGAWEFF.

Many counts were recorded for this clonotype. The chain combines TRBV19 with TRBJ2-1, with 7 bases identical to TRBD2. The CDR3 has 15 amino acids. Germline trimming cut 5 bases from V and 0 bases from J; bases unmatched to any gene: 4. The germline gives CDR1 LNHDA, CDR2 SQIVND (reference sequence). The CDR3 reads CASSSRTSSYNEQFF. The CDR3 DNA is TGTGCCAGTAGTTCCCGGACTAGCTCCTACAATGAGCAGTTCTTC. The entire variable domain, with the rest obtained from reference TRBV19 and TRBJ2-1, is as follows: DGGITQSPKYLFRKEGQNVTLSCEQNLNHDAMYWYRQDPGQGLRLIYYSQIVNDFQKGDIAEGYSVSREKKESFPLTVTSAQKNPTAFYLCASSSRTSSYNEQFFGPGTRLTVL.

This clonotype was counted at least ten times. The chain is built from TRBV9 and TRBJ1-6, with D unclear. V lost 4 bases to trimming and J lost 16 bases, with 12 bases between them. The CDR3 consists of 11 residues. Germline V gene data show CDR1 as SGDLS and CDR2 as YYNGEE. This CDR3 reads CASSSDGDLHF. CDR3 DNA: TGTGCCAGCAGCTCCGACGGGGATCTCCACTTT.

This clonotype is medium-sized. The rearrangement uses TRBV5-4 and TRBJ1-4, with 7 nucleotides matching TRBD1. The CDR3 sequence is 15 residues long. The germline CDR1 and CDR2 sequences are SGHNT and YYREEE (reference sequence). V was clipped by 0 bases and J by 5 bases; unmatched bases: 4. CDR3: CASSLGQGRNEKLFF. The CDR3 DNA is TGTGCCAGCAGCTTGGGACAGGGAAGAAATGAAAAACTGTTTTTT. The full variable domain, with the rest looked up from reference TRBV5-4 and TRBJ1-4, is ETGVTQSPTHLIKTRGQQVTLRCSSQSGHNTVSWYQQALGQGPQFIFQYYREEENGRGNFPPRFSGLQFPNYSSELNVNALELDDSALYLCASSLGQGRNEKLFFGSGTQLSVL.

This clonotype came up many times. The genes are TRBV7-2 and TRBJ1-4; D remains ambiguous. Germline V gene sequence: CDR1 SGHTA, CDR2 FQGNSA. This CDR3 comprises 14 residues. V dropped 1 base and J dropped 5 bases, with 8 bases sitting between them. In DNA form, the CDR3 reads TGTGCCAGCAGCTTAGGAGGGTCCAATGAAAAACTGTTTTTT. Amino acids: CASSLGGSNEKLFF.

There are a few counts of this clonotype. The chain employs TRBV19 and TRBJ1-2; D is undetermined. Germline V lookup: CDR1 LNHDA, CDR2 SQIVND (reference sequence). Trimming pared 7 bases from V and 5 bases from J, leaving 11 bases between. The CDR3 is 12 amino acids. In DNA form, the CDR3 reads TGTGCCAGTACATCTCTGGGATATGGCTACACCTTC. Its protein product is CASTSLGYGYTF.

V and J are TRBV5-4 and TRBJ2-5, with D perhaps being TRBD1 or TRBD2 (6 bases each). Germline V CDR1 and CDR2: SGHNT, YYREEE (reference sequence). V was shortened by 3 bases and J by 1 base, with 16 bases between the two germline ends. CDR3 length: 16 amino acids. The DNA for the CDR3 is TGTGCCAGCAGCTCTGGAGGGGGTATCGGCCAAGAGACCCAGTACTTC. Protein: CASSSGGGIGQETQYF.

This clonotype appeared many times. The CDR3 coding sequence is TGTGCCAGCAGCCCCGGACAGGGGAATTCACCCCTCCACTTT. Translation: CASSPGQGNSPLHF. This chain uses TRBV7-9 with TRBJ1-6, with 9 bases matching TRBD1. V lost 5 bases and J lost 7; bases outside the gene matches: 3. In germline, CDR1 is SEHNR, CDR2 FQNEAQ (reference sequence). This CDR3 is built from 14 residues.

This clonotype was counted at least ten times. CDR3 bases: TGTGCCAGCAGCCCCAGCCAAGGGACTAGCGCCTTCCAAGAGACCCAGTACTTC. This translates into CASSPSQGTSAFQETQYF. The chain carries TRBV11-2 and TRBJ2-5; the match to TRBD2 covers 10 bases. The CDR3 is made up of 18 amino acids. Unmatched junction bases numbered 13, after V lost 5 bases and J lost 1 base. Germline lookup yields CDR1 SGHAT and CDR2 FQNNGV.

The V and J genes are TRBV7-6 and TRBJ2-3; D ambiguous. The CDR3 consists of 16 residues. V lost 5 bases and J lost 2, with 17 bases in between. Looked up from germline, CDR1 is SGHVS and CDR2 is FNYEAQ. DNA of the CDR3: TGTGCCAGCAGCGAAGCTGGTTGGACCACCACAGATACGCAGTATTTT. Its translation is CASSEAGWTTTDTQYF. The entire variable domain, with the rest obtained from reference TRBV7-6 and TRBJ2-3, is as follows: GAGVSQSPRYKVTKRGQDVALRCDPISGHVSLYWYRQALGQGPEFLTYFNYEAQQDKSGLPNDRFSAERPEGSISTLTIQRTEQRDSAMYRCASSEAGWTTTDTQYFGPGTRLTVL.

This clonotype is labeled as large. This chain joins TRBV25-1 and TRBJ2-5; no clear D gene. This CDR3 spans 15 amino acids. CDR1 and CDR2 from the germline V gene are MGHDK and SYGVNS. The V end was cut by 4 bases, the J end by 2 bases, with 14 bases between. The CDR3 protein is CASSAQVSKQETQYF. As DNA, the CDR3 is TGTGCCAGCAGTGCCCAGGTATCGAAGCAAGAGACCCAGTACTTC.

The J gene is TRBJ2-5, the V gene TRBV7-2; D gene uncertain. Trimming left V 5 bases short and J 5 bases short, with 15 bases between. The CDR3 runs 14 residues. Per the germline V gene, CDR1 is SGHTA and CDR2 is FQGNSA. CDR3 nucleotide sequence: TGTGCCAGCAGCCTCTACCCCGGGTACGAGACCCAGTACTTC. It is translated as CASSLYPGYETQYF. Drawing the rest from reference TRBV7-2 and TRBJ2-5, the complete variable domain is GAGVSQSPSNKVTEKGKDVELRCDPISGHTALYWYRQSLGQGLEFLIYFQGNSAPDKSGLPSDRFSAERTGGSVSTLTIQRTQQEDSAVYLCASSLYPGYETQYFGPGTRLLVL.